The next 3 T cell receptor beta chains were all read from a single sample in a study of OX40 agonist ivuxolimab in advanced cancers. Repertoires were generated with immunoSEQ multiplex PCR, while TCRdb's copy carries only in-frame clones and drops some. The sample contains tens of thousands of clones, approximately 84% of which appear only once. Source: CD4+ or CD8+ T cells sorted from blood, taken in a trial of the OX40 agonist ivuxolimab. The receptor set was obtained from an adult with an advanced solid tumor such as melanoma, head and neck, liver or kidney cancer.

CDR3 in amino acids: CASSQDLSYEQYF. CDR3 DNA sequence: TGCGCCAGCAGCCAAGATTTATCCTACGAGCAGTACTTC. The chain couples TRBV4-3 to TRBJ2-7; no clear D. Germline V gene data show CDR1 as LGHNA and CDR2 as YSLEER. The V and J ends lost 0 bases and 1 base respectively, with 4 bases between them. The CDR3 loop spans 13 amino acids.

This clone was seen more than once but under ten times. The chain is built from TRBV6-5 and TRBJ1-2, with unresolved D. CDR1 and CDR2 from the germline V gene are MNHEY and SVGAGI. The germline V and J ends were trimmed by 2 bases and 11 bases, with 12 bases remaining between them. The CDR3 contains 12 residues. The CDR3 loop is CASSYEGLFYTF. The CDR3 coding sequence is TGTGCCAGCAGTTACGAAGGACTCTTTTACACCTTC.

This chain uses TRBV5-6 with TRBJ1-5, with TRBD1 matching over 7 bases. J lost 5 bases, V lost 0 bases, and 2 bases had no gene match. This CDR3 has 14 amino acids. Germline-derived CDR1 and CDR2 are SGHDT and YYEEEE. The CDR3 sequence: CASSLGTGYQPQHF. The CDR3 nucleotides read TGTGCCAGCAGCTTGGGGACAGGTTATCAGCCCCAGCATTTT.